The 18 T cell receptor beta chains below all came from one sample that was sequenced in a study of blood T cell repertoires in COVID-19. Repertoires were generated with immunoSEQ multiplex PCR, while TCRdb's copy carries only in-frame clones and drops some. This table holds around 250,000 clones, around 86% found once. The sequenced sample consisted of peripheral blood. These receptors were taken from a young man with active or convalescent COVID-19.

This clone was observed once. The chain uses TRBV7-9 and TRBJ2-3; weak D call: TRBD1 (6 bases). Per the germline V gene, CDR1 is SEHNR and CDR2 is FQNEAQ (reference sequence). Deletions cut 3 bases from V and 3 bases from J, with 13 bases between. The CDR3 has 15 amino acids. The CDR3 region is CASSFGYTGTDTQYF. The CDR3 coding sequence is TGTGCCAGCAGCTTTGGTTATACAGGGACAGATACGCAGTATTTT.

The chain carries TRBV4-1 and TRBJ2-3; 9 bases match TRBD2. V dropped 7 bases and J dropped 0; count of bases not matched to a gene: 11. CDR3 size: 17 residues. Germline V CDR1 and CDR2: MGHRA, YSYEKL. The CDR3 DNA reads as TGCGCCAGCAAGGAGCGGGGGGTAACCACTAGCACAGATACGCAGTATTTT. Translation gives CASKERGVTTSTDTQYF.

CDR3 sequence reads: CASSQKLPATEQFF. The CDR3 region has the DNA TGCGCCAGCAGCCAAAAACTCCCCGCCACTGAGCAGTTCTTC. The rearrangement uses TRBV4-1 and TRBJ2-1; D ambiguous. Trimming took off 2 bases at V and 9 bases at J, with 14 bases between the two ends. Germline CDR1 and CDR2: MGHRA and YSYEKL. The CDR3 length is 14 residues.

The rearrangement links TRBV5-5 to TRBJ2-3, with 7 nucleotides matching TRBD2. V lost 3 bases to trimming and J lost 4 bases; unmatched junction nucleotides: 17. This CDR3 contains 18 residues. Per germline, CDR1 SGHKS and CDR2 YYEKEE (reference sequence). DNA for the CDR3: TGTGCCAGCAGCTCAACGAGGGGAGCGGGGAAGTATGCAGATACGCAGTATTTT. The encoded protein is CASSSTRGAGKYADTQYF.

This rearrangement joins TRBV6-1 to TRBJ2-7; D perhaps matches TRBD1 (5 bases). Germline CDR1 and CDR2: MNHNS and SASEGT. With 3 bases removed from V and 4 bases from J, the gap between germline ends came to 7 bases. The length of the CDR3 is 12 residues. CDR3 nucleotides: TGTGCCAGCAGTGACACAGGATACGAGCAGTACTTC. As protein: CASSDTGYEQYF.

The V and J genes are TRBV30 and TRBJ2-6; the D is unclear. The length of the CDR3 is 14 residues. The V end was cut by 1 base, the J end by 4 bases, with 8 bases between. Germline V gene data show CDR1 as GTSNPN and CDR2 as SVGIG (reference sequence). The CDR3: CAWSGATGANVLTF. The CDR3 DNA follows: TGTGCCTGGAGTGGGGCGACCGGGGCCAACGTCCTGACTTTC.

The chain employs TRBV27 and TRBJ1-5; tentatively, D is TRBD1 (5 bases). The germline CDR1 and CDR2 sequences are MNHEY and SMNVEV (reference sequence). V lost 6 bases and J lost 1, with 10 bases in between. This CDR3 region has 14 residues. CDR3 nucleotide sequence: TGTGCCAGCAGAACAGGTACAAGCAATCAGCCCCAGCATTTT. Its protein is CASRTGTSNQPQHF.

This chain links TRBV2 with TRBJ2-1, with TRBD2 as a possible D gene (6 bases). V lost 11 bases and J 1 base, leaving 15 bases between the germline ends. In germline, CDR1 is SNHLY, CDR2 FYNNEI. This CDR3 has 14 residues. This CDR3 reads CAGRRGGSYNEQFF. The DNA for the CDR3 is TGTGCCGGGAGGAGGGGTGGGTCCTACAATGAGCAGTTCTTC. The full variable domain, rest sourced from reference TRBV2 and TRBJ2-1, is EPEVTQTPSHQVTQMGQEVILRCVPISNHLYFYWYRQILGQKVEFLVSFYNNEISEKSEIFDDQFSVERPDGSNFTLKIRSTKLEDSAMYFCAGRRGGSYNEQFFGPGTRLTVL.

This chain joins TRBV19 and TRBJ2-2, with 10 bases matching TRBD1. With V trimmed by 5 bases and J by 3 bases, 3 bases remained unmatched. Looked up from germline, CDR1 is LNHDA and CDR2 is SQIVND (reference sequence). The CDR3 covers 15 residues. The CDR3 loop is CASSRDRGYTGELFF. In DNA, the CDR3 is TGTGCCAGTAGTCGGGACAGGGGATACACCGGGGAGCTGTTTTTT.

The chain employs TRBV19 and TRBJ2-7, with 11 bases that match TRBD2. The length of the CDR3 is 14 residues. V trimming: 6 bases; J trimming: 5 bases; junction bases outside the gene matches: 6. CDR1 is LNHDA, CDR2 SQIVND, per germline (reference sequence). CDR3 sequence (DNA): TGTGCCAGTAGAACGACTAGCGGGATCAACGAGCAGTACTTC. Translating gives CASRTTSGINEQYF.

This clone was recorded only once. The rearrangement joins TRBV12-3 or TRBV12-4 to TRBJ1-1; no reliable D call. Between the trimmed V and J ends, which lost 6 bases and 1 base, there was a span of 6 bases. This CDR3 is 12 amino acids long. The CDR3 sequence: CASSLGNTEAFF. CDR3 DNA: TGTGCCAGCAGCCTCGGGAACACTGAAGCTTTCTTT.

The chain carries TRBV2 and TRBJ1-5; 8 positions match TRBD1. Germline lookup yields CDR1 SNHLY and CDR2 FYNNEI. With 6 bases clipped from V and 6 bases from J, the junction kept 4 bases outside the gene matches. The CDR3 sequence is 13 residues long. The CDR3 coding sequence is TGTGCCAGCAGCTGGACAGGGACTCAGCCCCAGCATTTT. As protein: CASSWTGTQPQHF.

The chain is built from TRBV28 and TRBJ1-5; D is uncertain. V dropped 5 bases and J dropped 4 bases, with 6 bases sitting between them. This CDR3 region has 12 residues. Germline V CDR1 and CDR2: MDHEN, SYDVKM. The CDR3 coding sequence is TGTGCCAGCAGTGAGGTGAATCAGCCCCAGCATTTT. This gives the protein CASSEVNQPQHF. Variable domain in full (rest from reference TRBV28 and TRBJ1-5): DVKVTQSSRYLVKRTGEKVFLECVQDMDHENMFWYRQDPGLGLRLIYFSYDVKMKEKGDIPEGYSVSREKKERFSLILESASTNQTSMYLCASSEVNQPQHFGDGTRLSIL.

The table lists this clone with a few counts. The chain uses TRBV9 and TRBJ2-7; D possibly corresponds to TRBD1 (5 bases). The CDR3 loop spans 15 amino acids. Germline V CDR1 and CDR2: SGDLS, YYNGEE. Trimming shortened V by 3 bases and J by 2 bases, and 15 bases separated the two germline ends. Written as DNA, the CDR3 is TGTGCCAGCAGCGAGGGGCTTATTCCCCCCTACGAGCAGTACTTC. It codes for CASSEGLIPPYEQYF.

The rearrangement uses TRBV6-2 or TRBV6-3 and TRBJ1-5, with 11 bases identical to TRBD1. From germline, CDR1 is MNHEY and CDR2 SVGEGT. The CDR3 totals 17 residues. J was trimmed by 9 bases and V by 4 bases; bases with no gene match: 14. CDR3 amino acids: CASSSRTGGTRWPPQHF. CDR3 bases: TGTGCCAGCAGTTCCCGGACAGGGGGCACCAGATGGCCGCCCCAGCATTTT.

The V call is TRBV6-5, the J call TRBJ2-7; the match to TRBD1 covers 9 bases. CDR3 length: 15 residues. Per germline, CDR1 MNHEY and CDR2 SVGAGI. V lost 10 bases to trimming and J lost 1 base; unmatched junction nucleotides: 11. The CDR3 sequence: CATLRGTGWSYEQYF. Here the CDR3 DNA reads TGTGCCACCCTCCGAGGGACAGGGTGGTCCTACGAGCAGTACTTC.

This clone was found once. V is TRBV6-2 or TRBV6-3 and J is TRBJ1-5; 9 bases match TRBD1. There are 15 residues in the CDR3. CDR1 is MNHEY and CDR2 is SVGEGT in the germline V gene. V was clipped by 5 bases and J by 3 bases; unmatched bases: 5. The CDR3 spells CASSPRDRDNQPQHF. CDR3 DNA: TGTGCCAGCAGTCCCCGGGACAGGGACAATCAGCCCCAGCATTTT.

The chain combines TRBV15 with TRBJ1-1; 7 bases match TRBD1. The CDR3 contains 17 residues. Germline assignment: CDR1 LNHNV and CDR2 YYDKDF (reference sequence). V shed 3 bases, J shed 0 bases, and the junction held 10 bases outside the gene matches. The DNA of the CDR3 is TGTGCCACCAGCAGCACCAGGGGGGCAATCCTGAACACTGAAGCTTTCTTT. Amino acid sequence: CATSSTRGAILNTEAFF.